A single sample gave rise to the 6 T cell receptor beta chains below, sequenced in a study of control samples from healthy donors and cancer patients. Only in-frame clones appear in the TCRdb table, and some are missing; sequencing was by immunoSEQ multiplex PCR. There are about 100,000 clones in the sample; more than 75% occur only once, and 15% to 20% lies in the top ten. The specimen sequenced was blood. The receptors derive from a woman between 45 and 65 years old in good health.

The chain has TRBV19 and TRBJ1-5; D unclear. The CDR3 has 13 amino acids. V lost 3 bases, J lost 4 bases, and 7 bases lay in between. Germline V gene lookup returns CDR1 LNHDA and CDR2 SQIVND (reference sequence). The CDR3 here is CASSIWVNQPQHF. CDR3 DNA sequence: TGTGCCAGTAGTATTTGGGTAAATCAGCCCCAGCATTTT. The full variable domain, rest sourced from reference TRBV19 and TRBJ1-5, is DGGITQSPKYLFRKEGQNVTLSCEQNLNHDAMYWYRQDPGQGLRLIYYSQIVNDFQKGDIAEGYSVSREKKESFPLTVTSAQKNPTAFYLCASSIWVNQPQHFGDGTRLSIL.

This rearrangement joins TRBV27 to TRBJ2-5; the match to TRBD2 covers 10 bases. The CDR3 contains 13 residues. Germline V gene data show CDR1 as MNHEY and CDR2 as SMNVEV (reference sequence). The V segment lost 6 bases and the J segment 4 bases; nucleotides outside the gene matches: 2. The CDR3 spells CASRRLAGETQYF. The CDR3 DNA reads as TGTGCCAGCAGGAGACTAGCGGGAGAGACCCAGTACTTC.

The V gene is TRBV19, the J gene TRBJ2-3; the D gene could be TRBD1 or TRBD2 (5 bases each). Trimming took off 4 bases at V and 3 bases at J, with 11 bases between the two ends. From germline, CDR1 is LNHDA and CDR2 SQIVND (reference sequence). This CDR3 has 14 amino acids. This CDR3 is CASSNEGRTDTQYF. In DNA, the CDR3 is TGTGCCAGTAGTAATGAGGGGCGGACAGATACGCAGTATTTT.

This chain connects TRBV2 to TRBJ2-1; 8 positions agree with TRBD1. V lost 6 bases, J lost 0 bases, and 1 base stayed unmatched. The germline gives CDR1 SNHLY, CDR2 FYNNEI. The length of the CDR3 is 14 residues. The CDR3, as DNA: TGTGCCAGCAGGGACAGGGTCTCCTACAATGAGCAGTTCTTC. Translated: CASRDRVSYNEQFF.

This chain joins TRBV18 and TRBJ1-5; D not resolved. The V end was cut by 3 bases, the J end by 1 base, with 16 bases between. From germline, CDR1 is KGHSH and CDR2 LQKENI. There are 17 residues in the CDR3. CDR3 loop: CASSPAEDAGSNQPQHF. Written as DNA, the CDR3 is TGTGCCAGCTCACCTGCGGAGGACGCGGGGAGCAATCAGCCCCAGCATTTT.

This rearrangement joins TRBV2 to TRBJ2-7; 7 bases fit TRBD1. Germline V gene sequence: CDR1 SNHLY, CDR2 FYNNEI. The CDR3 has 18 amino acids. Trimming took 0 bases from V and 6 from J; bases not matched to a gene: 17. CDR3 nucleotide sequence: TGTGCCAGCAGTGAAGCGGGCCACGCAATCGACAGGGATGGCGAGCAGTACTTC. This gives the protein CASSEAGHAIDRDGEQYF.